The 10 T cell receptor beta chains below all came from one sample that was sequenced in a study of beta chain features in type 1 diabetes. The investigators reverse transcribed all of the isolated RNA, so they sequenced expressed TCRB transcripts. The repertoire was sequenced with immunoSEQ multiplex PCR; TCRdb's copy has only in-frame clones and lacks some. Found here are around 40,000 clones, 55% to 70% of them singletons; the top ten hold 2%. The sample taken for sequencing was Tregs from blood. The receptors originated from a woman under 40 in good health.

CDR3 in DNA: TGTGCCTGGAGTGTACATTCGTGGGGACAGGGTTCGGCGGAAGCTTTCTTT. Translating it yields CAWSVHSWGQGSAEAFF. The V and J genes are TRBV30 and TRBJ1-1; 9 nucleotides agree with TRBD1. Germline-derived CDR1 and CDR2 are GTSNPN and SVGIG (reference sequence). The CDR3 has 17 residues. The trim removed 0 bases at V and 8 bases at J, leaving 16 bases unmatched.

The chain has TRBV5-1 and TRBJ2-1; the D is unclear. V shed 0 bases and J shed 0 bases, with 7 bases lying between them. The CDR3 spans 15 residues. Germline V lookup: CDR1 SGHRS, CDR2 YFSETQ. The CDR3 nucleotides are TGCGCCAGCAGCTTGGCCCCTAACTCCTACAATGAGCAGTTCTTC. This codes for CASSLAPNSYNEQFF.

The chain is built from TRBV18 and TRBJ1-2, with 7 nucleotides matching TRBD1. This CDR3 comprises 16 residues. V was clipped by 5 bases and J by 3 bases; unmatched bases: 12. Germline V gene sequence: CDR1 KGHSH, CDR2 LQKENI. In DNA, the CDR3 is TGTGCCAGCTCAACGGACATCCCGGGACAGTACTATGGCTACACCTTC. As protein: CASSTDIPGQYYGYTF.

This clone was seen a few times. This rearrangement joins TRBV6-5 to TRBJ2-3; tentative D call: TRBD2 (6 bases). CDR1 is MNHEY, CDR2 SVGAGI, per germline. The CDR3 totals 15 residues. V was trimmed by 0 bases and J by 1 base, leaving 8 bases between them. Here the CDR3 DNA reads TGTGCCAGCAGTTACTCAGGGGAGGGCACAGATACGCAGTATTTT. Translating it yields CASSYSGEGTDTQYF.

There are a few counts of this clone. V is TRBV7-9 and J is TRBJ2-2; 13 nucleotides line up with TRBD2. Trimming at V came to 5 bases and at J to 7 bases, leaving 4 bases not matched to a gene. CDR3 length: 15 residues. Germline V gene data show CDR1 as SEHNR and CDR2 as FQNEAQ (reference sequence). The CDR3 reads CASSRLAGGVGELFF. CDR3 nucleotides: TGTGCCAGCAGCAGACTAGCGGGAGGCGTCGGGGAGCTGTTTTTT.

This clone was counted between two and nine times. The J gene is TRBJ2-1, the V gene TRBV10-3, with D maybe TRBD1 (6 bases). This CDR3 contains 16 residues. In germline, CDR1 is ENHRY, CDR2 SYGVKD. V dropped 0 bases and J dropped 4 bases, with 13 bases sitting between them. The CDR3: CAISESGHSAYNEQFF. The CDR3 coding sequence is TGTGCCATCAGTGAGTCGGGACATTCCGCTTACAATGAGCAGTTCTTC.

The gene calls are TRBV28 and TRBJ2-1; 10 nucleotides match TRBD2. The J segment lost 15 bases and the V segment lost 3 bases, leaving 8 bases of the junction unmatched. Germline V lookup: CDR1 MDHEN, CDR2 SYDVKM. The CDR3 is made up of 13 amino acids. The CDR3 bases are TGTGCCAGCAGTTTCCAGCGGGAGGGCCGAATGTTCTTC. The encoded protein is CASSFQREGRMFF.

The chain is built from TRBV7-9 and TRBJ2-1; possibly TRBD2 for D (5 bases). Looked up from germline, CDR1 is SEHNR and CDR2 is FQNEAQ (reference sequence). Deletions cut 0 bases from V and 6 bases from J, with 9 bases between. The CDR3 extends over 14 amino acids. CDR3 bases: TGTGCCAGCAGCTTAGCGGGAGAGTTCAATGAGCAGTTCTTC. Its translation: CASSLAGEFNEQFF.

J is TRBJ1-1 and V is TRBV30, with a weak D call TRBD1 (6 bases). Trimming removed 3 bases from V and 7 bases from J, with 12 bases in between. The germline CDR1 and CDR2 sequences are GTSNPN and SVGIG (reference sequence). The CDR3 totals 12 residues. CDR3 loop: CAWSSPRGEAFF. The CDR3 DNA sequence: TGTGCCTGGAGCTCCCCCAGGGGTGAAGCTTTCTTT.

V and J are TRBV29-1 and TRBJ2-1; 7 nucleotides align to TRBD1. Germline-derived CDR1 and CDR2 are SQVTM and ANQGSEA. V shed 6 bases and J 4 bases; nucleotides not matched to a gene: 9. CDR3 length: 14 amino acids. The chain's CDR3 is CSVAPGGVYNEQFF. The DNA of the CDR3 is TGCAGCGTAGCCCCAGGGGGAGTTTACAATGAGCAGTTCTTC.